Given below is one T cell receptor (beta chain) in context. It has no known antigen specificity. No much larger clonotype is one base removed from it; base qualities were not supplied. This sample is drawn from a study of shared clonotypes between healthy human individuals (dated by TCRdb to the early 2020s). Describing the broader study: The cohort comprised a couple of women and a few men aged 18 to 49 years. For each donor, CD4 naive and CD4 memory were each given three plates, CD8 naive was given two plates, and CD8 memory was given one plate. To estimate repertoire size and how much clonotypes are shared between individuals, the study performed deep sequencing of blood TCR repertoires from a handful of healthy adults. To increase sequencing depth and limit assay-specific biases, TCR repertoire library preparation and sequencing were carried out by different laboratories using diverse techniques. Per donor, leukapheresis produced somewhere between about 0.85 and 8.9 billion PBMCs. Points the paper makes about the study in general: Rarefaction of sorted-subset datasets indicated incomplete sequencing despite the large sequencing depth. Estimated clonotype richness was generally larger for naive than for memory subsets. Because the study included only a small number of donors, the genetic and exposure-history diversity represented was limited. Pairwise subsampling led to the expectation that sequencing depth would affect the degree of clonotype sharing among donors. Sampling was restricted to blood, and TCR repertoires in tissues likely differ from the TCR repertoires found in blood. Across several donors, 4.5% to 6.5% of naive CD4, roughly 3.5% of naive CD8, about 2% of memory CD4, and 0.4% to 0.45% of memory CD8 clonotypes were shared. Higher generation probabilities were observed for clonotypes shared by all four sorted-subset donors than for non-shared clonotypes.

CD8 naive samples consisted of CD45RO-negative cells that were positively selected for CCR7, yielding a CD45RA+CCR7+ population without TemRA cells. The donors were healthy, HIV-negative adults with no recently reported acute infections or vaccinations. Every donor was a Caucasian adult residing in Nashville, Tennessee, USA. Blood was collected by leukapheresis, and PBMCs were isolated by Ficoll-Histopaque density gradient centrifugation and then cryopreserved in liquid nitrogen vapor phase. Analytical flow cytometry was used to check the purity and quantity of each magnetically sorted T cell population. From each sorted fraction, genomic DNA was isolated and quantified by UV absorbance on a Nanodrop 2000c. Spanning cysteine to phenylalanine, the CDR3 consists of 15 amino acids. The entry retains the CDR3 DNA only, 45 bases that are in frame from base 1. V is reduced by 1 base and J by 4 bases, leaving a spacing of 15 bases between them. CDR1 and CDR2, looked up from the germline V gene (reference sequence), are SGHNT and YYREEE.

TCR CDR3 regions were amplified from genomic DNA by multiplex PCR using the deep immunoSEQ assay. For each cell subset, the extracted genomic DNA was distributed evenly across all wells of several immunoSEQ 96-well plates, and each plate served as one replicate. For sorted subsets, about 0.2 ug genomic DNA, equal to tens of thousands of T cell genomes, was loaded into each replicate PCR. Purified libraries were measured with a Qubit 3.0 fluorometer, size-checked on a Bioanalyzer 2100, and measured again with the KAPA Library Quantification kit. Every immunoSEQ 96-well plate was sequenced on a separate single-read 150-cycle Illumina NextSeq 550 flow cell. For the original study's pipeline: The immunoSEQ output contained only junctional sequences without quality scores, so filtering could not match that applied to full-length reads. To assign V/J genes and CDR3, sequences were annotated using PyIR, a Python wrapper for IgBLAST v1.9, with IMGT germline references. Reads were filtered out if the reads had weak V/J assignments (E-value above 1e-6), no CDR3, stop codons, out-of-frame junctions, or ambiguous translated residues. V3J clonotypes were defined by identical inferred V gene, J gene, and CDR3 amino acid sequence. The percentage overlap between two repertoires was calculated by dividing the number of shared unique clonotypes by the size of the smaller repertoire. Repertoire richness was assessed with RTK rarefaction, the Chao1 estimator, and Recon v2.1 estimates of unobserved clonotypes. Generation probabilities for all TCRbeta clonotypes obtained by the gDNA method from a handful of donors were computed using OLGA. This immuneACCESS table, as held by TCRdb, lists in-frame sequences with V and J called but not all clones. Of the missing ones, under half trace to an unresolved V gene in checked studies; the others have no known cause. V, J and clone size were drawn from that table, and D and trimming were deduced from the DNA. This sample lists about 2.2 million clones; 93% were detected once. Approximately 1.6% of the sample is taken by the ten largest.

Sequencing input: naive CD8+ T cells from PBMCs. Taken with the paper, the label for cell subset or site translates to: CD45RA+CCR7+. The receptor was derived from a man between 18 and 29 years old in good health. Some clones in this sample may be carry-over from other donors' samples. The sequence joins TRBV5-4 to TRBJ2-7, with the D gene call left open. The CDR3 reads as follows: CASSLSPGSVYEQYF. The nucleotide sequence reads as follows: TGTGCCAGCAGCTTGTCGCCGGGTTCGGTGTACGAGCAGTACTTC. With the rest looked up from the reference TRBV5-4 and TRBJ2-7 genes rather than sequenced, the full variable domain is ETGVTQSPTHLIKTRGQQVTLRCSSQSGHNTVSWYQQALGQGPQFIFQYYREEENGRGNFPPRFSGLQFPNYSSELNVNALELDDSALYLCASSLSPGSVYEQYFGPGTRLTVT.